This TCR beta chain was profiled in a study of response to subunit inactivated influenza vaccine. Overall study findings and caveats: New T cells are recruited in small numbers by each seasonal influenza vaccination, according to the authors' suggestion.

TCRdb ran MiXCR on the RT-PCR reads and lists one entry per CDR3 protein. The sample shows almost 600,000 distinct CDR3 sequences, 14% of them seen only once. V was shortened by 3 bases and J by 1 base, with 16 bases between the two germline ends. The CDR3 consists of 16 residues. Per the germline V gene, CDR1 is SGHRS and CDR2 is YFSETQ. Only a few counts were recorded for this clonotype. The antigen is undetermined. This TCR was recovered from a man aged 50 to 59 who received an inactivated influenza vaccine. The source was PBMCs from blood, collected 11 to 12 days after vaccination. This chain links TRBV5-1 with TRBJ2-5; weak D call: TRBD1 (5 bases). CDR3 nucleotide sequence: TGCGCCAGCAGCTCCCTGGGGCGTAAGACCCAAGAGACCCAGTACTTC. The encoded protein is CASSSLGRKTQETQYF.